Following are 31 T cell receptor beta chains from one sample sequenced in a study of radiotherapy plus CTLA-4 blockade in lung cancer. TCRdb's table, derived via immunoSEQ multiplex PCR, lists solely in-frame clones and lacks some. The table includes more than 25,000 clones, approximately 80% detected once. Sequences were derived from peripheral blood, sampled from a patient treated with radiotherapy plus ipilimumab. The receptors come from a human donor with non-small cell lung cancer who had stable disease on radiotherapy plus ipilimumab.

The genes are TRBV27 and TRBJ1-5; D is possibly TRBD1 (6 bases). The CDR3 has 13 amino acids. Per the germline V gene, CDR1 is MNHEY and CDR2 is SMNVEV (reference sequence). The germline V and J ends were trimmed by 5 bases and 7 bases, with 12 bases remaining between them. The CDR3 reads CASSLTGIQPQHF. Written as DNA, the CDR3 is TGTGCCAGCAGTCTCACAGGGATCCAGCCCCAGCATTTT.

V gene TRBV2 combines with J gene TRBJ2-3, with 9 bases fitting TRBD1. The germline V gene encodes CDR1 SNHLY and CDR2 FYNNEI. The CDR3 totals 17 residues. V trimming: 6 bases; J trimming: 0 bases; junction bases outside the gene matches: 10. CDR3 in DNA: TGTGCCAGCAGGGATGGATCCGGGACAGGGAGCACAGATACGCAGTATTTT. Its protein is CASRDGSGTGSTDTQYF.

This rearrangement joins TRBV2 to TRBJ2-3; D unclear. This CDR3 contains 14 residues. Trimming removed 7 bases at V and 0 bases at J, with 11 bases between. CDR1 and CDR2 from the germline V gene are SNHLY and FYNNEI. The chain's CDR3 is CASISQSSTDTQYF. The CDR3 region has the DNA TGTGCCAGCATCTCTCAATCTAGCACAGATACGCAGTATTTT.

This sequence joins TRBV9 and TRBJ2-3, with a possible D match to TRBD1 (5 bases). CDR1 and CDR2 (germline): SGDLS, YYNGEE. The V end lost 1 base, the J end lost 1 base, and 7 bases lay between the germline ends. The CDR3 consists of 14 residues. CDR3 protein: CASSVSRGTDTQYF. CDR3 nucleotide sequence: TGTGCCAGCAGCGTAAGCAGGGGCACAGATACGCAGTATTTT.

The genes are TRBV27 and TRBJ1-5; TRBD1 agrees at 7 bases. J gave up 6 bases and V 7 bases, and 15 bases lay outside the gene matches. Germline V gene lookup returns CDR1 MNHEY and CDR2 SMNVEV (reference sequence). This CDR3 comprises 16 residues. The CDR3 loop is CASTPTGRGMGQPQHF. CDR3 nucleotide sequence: TGTGCCAGCACCCCGACAGGGAGGGGTATGGGTCAGCCCCAGCATTTT.

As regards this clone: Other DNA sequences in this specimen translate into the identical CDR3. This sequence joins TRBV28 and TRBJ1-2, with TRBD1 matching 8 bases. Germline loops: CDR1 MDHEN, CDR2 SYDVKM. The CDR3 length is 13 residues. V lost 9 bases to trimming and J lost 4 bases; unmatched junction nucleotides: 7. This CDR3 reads CASRNGQGYGYTF. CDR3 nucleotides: TGTGCCAGTAGGAATGGACAGGGCTATGGCTACACCTTC.

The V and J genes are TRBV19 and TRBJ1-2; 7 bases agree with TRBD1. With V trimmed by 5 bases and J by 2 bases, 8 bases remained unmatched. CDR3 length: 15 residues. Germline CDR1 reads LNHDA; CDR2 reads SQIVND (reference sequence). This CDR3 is CASSDPGQTNYGYTF. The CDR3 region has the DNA TGTGCCAGTAGTGACCCGGGACAGACGAACTATGGCTACACCTTC.

CDR3 DNA sequence: TGTGCCAGCAGGGGAGAAAACTATGGCTACACCTTC. This sequence encodes CASRGENYGYTF. The chain links TRBV6-5 to TRBJ1-2; D is undetermined. This CDR3 region has 12 residues. Germline V gives CDR1 MNHEY, CDR2 SVGAGI. Trimming removed 6 bases at V and 2 bases at J, with 7 bases between.

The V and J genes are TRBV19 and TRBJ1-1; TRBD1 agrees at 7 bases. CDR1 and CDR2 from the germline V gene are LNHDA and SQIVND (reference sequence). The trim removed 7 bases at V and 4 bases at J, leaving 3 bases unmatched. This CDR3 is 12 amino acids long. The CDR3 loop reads CASKTGATEAFF. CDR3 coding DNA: TGTGCCAGTAAAACAGGGGCCACTGAAGCTTTCTTT. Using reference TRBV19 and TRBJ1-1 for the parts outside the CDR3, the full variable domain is DGGITQSPKYLFRKEGQNVTLSCEQNLNHDAMYWYRQDPGQGLRLIYYSQIVNDFQKGDIAEGYSVSREKKESFPLTVTSAQKNPTAFYLCASKTGATEAFFGQGTRLTVV.

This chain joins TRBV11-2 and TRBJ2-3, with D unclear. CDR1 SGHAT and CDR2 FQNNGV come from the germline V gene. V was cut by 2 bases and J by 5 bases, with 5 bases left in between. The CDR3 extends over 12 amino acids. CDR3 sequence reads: CASSLNLDTQYF. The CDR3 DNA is TGTGCCAGCAGCTTAAATCTAGATACGCAGTATTTT.

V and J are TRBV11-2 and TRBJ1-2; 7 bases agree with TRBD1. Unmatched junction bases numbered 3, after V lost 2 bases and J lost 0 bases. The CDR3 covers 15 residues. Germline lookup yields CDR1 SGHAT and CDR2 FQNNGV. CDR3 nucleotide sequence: TGTGCCAGCAGCTTATACGGACAGGCTAACTATGGCTACACCTTC. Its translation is CASSLYGQANYGYTF.

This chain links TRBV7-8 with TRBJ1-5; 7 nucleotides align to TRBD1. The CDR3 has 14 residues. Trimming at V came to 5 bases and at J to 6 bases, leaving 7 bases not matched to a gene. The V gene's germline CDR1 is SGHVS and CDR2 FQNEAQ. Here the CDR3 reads CASSDRVRGQPQHF. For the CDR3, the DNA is TGTGCCAGCAGCGACAGGGTTAGGGGTCAGCCCCAGCATTTT.

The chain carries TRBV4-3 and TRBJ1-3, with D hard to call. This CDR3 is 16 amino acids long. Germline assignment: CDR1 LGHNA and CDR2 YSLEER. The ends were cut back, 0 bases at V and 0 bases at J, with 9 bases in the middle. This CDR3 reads CASSQESASSGNTIYF. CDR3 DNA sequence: TGCGCCAGCAGCCAAGAATCGGCCAGCTCTGGAAACACCATATATTTT.

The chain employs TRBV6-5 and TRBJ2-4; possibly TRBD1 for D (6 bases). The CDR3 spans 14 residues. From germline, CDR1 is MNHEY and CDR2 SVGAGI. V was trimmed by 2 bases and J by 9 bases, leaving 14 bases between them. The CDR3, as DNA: TGTGCCAGCAGTTACCGGACAGAAGGGACCATTCAGTACTTC. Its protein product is CASSYRTEGTIQYF.

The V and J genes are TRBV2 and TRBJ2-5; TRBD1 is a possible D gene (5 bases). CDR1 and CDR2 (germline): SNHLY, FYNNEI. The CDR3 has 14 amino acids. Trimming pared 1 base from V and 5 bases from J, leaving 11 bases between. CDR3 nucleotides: TGTGCCAGCAGTGAAGGGCAGGGTTGGGAGACCCAGTACTTC. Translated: CASSEGQGWETQYF.

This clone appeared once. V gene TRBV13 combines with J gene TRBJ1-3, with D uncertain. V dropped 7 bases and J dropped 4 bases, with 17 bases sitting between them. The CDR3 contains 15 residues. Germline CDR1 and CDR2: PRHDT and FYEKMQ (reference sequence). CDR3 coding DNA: TGTGCCAGCACCTATGGCCGGCCCAGGGGAAACACCATATATTTT. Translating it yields CASTYGRPRGNTIYF. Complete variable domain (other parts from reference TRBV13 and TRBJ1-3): AAGVIQSPRHLIKEKRETATLKCYPIPRHDTVYWYQQGPGQDPQFLISFYEKMQSDKGSIPDRFSAQQFSDYHSELNMSSLELGDSALYFCASTYGRPRGNTIYFGEGSWLTVV.

The CDR3 region is CASSLGQPFQGEQYV. CDR3 bases: TGTGCCAGCAGCTTAGGTCAGCCATTCCAGGGGGAGCAGTACGTC. The chain combines TRBV7-6 with TRBJ2-7, with a possible D match to TRBD1 (6 bases). Germline CDR1 reads SGHVS; CDR2 reads FNYEAQ. Trimming pared 1 base from V and 7 bases from J, leaving 17 bases between. This CDR3 contains 15 residues.

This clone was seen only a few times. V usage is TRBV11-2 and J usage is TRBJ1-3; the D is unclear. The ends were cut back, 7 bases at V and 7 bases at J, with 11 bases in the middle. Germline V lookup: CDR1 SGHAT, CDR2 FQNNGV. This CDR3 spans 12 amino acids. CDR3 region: CASTGSKNTIYF. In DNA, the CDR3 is TGTGCCAGCACCGGGAGTAAGAACACCATATATTTT.

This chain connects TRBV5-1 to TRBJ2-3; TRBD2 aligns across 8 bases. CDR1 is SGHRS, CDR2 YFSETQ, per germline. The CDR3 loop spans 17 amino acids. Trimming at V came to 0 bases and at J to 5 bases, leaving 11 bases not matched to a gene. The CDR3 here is CASSLAERGLSRDTQYF. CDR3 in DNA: TGCGCCAGCAGCTTGGCCGAGCGGGGGCTGTCGAGAGATACGCAGTATTTT.

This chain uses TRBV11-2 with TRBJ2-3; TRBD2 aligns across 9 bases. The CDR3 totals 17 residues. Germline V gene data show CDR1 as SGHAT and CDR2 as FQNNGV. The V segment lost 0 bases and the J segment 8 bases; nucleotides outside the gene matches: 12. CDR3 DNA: TGTGCCAGCAGCTTAGATCGGGCGGGGGGGTATAGATCTACGCAGTATTTT. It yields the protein CASSLDRAGGYRSTQYF.

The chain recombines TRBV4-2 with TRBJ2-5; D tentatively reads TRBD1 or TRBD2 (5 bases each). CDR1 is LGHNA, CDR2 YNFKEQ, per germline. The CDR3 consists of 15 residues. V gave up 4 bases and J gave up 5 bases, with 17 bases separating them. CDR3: CASSPPGTPKETQYF. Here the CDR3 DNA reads TGTGCCAGCAGCCCGCCCGGGACGCCCAAGGAGACCCAGTACTTC.

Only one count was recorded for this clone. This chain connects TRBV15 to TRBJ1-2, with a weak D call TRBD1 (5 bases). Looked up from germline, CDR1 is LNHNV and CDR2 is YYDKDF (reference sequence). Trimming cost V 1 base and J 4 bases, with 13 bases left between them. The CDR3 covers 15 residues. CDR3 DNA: TGTGCCACCAGCAGAGTAGTAGACCAGGGCTATGGCTACACCTTC. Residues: CATSRVVDQGYGYTF. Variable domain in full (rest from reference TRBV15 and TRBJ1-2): DAMVIQNPRYQVTQFGKPVTLSCSQTLNHNVMYWYQQKSSQAPKLLFHYYDKDFNNEADTPDNFQSRRPNTSFCFLDIRSPGLGDTAMYLCATSRVVDQGYGYTFGSGTRLTVV.

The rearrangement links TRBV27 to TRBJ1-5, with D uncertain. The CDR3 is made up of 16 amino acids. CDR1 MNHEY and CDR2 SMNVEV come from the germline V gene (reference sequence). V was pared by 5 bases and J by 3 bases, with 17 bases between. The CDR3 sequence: CASSLRGRAPNQPQHF. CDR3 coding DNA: TGTGCCAGCAGTCTTCGGGGTAGGGCGCCCAATCAGCCCCAGCATTTT.

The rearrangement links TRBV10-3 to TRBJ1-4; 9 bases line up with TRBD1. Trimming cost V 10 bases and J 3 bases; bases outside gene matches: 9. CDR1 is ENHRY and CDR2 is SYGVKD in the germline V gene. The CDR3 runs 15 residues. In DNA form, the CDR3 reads TGTGCCACCGGGACAGGGCTGGATTCTAATGAAAAACTGTTTTTT. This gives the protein CATGTGLDSNEKLFF.

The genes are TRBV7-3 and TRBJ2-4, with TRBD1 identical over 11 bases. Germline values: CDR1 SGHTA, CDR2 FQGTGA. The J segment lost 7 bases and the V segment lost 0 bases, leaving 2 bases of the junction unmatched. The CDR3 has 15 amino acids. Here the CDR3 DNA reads TGTGCCAGCAGCTTAACGGGACAGGGGGATAACATTCAGTACTTC. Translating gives CASSLTGQGDNIQYF.

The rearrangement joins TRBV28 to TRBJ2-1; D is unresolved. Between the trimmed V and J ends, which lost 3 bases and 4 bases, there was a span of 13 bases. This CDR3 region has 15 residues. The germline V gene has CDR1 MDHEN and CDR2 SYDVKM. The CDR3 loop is CASSFLGFRYNEQFF. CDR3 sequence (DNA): TGTGCCAGCAGTTTTTTGGGATTCAGGTACAATGAGCAGTTCTTC.

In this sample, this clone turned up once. CDR3 in amino acids: CASRRGNNQPQHF. CDR3 in DNA: TGTGCCAGCAGGAGGGGTAACAATCAGCCCCAGCATTTT. The chain recombines TRBV6-6 with TRBJ1-5; possibly TRBD1 for D (5 bases). There are 13 residues in the CDR3. In germline, CDR1 is MNHNY, CDR2 SVGAGI (reference sequence). V shed 6 bases and J shed 3 bases, with 9 bases lying between them.

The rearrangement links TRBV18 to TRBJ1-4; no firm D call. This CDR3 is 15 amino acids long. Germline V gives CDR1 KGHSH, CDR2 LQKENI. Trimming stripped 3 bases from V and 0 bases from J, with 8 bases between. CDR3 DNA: TGTGCCAGCTCACCCTACAGCGCAACTAATGAAAAACTGTTTTTT. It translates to CASSPYSATNEKLFF.

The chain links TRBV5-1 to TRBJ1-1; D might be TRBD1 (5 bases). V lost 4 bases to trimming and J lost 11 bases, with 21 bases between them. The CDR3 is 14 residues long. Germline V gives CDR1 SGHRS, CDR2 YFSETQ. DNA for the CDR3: TGCGCCAGCAGCCCCGATTATGGGACTCTCGGGGCTTTCTTT. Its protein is CASSPDYGTLGAFF. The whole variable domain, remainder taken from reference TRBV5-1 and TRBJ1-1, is KAGVTQTPRYLIKTRGQQVTLSCSPISGHRSVSWYQQTPGQGLQFLFEYFSETQRNKGNFPGRFSGRQFSNSRSEMNVSTLELGDSALYLCASSPDYGTLGAFFGQGTRLTVV.

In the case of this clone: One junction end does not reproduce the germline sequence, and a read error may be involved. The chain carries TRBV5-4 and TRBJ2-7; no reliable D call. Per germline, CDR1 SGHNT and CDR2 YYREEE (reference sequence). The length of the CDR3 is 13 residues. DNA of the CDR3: TGCGCCAGCAGCCAAGCTTCTGGGTTCGAGCAGTACTTC. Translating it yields CASSQASGFEQYF.

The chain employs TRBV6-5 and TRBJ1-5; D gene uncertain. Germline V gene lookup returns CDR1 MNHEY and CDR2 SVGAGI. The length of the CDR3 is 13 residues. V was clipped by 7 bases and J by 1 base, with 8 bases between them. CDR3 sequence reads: CASNSGSNQPQHF. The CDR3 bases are TGTGCCAGCAACAGCGGGAGCAATCAGCCCCAGCATTTT.